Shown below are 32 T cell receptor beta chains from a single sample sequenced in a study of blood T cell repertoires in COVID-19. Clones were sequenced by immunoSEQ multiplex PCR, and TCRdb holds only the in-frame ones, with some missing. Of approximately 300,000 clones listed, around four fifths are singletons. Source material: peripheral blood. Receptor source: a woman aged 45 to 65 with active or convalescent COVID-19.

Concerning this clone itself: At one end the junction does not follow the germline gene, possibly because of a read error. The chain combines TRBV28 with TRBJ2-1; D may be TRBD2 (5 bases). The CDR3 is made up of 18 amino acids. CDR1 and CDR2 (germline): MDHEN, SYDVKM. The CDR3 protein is CASTSQRRLLMGYNKQFF. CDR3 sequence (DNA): TGTGCCAGCACCTCTCAGCGGAGACTATTGATGGGCTACAATAAGCAGTTCTTC.

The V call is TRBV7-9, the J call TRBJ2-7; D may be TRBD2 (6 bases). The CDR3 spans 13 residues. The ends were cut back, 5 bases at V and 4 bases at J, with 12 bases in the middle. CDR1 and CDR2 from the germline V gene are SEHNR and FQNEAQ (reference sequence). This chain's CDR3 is CASSPSGTYEQYF. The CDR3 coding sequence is TGTGCCAGCAGCCCCTCCGGGACTTACGAGCAGTACTTC.

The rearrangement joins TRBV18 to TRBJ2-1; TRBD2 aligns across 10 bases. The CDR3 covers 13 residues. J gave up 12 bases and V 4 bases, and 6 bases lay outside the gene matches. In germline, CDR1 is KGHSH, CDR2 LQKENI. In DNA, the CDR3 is TGTGCCAGCTCACGGACTAGCGGACTCGTGCAGTTCTTC. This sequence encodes CASSRTSGLVQFF.

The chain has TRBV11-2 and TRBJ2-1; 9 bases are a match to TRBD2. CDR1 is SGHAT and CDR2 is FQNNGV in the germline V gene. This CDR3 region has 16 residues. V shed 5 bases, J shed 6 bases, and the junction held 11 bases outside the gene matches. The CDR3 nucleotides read TGTGCCAGCAGCCAAGTTAGACTAGCGGTGTCCAATGAGCAGTTCTTC. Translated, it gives CASSQVRLAVSNEQFF.

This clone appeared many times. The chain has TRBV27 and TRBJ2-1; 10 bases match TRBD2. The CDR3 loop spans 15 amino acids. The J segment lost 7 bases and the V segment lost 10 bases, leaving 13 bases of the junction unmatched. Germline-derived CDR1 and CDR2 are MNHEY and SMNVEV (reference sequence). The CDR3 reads CATTPLASGSNEQFF. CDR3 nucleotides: TGTGCCACGACCCCCCTGGCTAGCGGGAGTAATGAGCAGTTCTTC.

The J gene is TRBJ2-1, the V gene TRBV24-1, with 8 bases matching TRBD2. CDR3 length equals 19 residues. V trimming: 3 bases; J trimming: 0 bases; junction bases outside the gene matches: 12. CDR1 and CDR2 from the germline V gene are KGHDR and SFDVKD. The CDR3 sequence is CATSDGNSGTPSSYNEQFF. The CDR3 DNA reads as TGTGCCACCAGTGATGGGAATAGCGGGACCCCGAGCTCCTACAATGAGCAGTTCTTC.

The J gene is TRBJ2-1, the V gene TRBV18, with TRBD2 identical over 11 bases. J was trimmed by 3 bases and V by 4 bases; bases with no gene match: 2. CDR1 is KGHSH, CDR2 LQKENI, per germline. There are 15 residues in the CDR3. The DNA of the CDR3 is TGTGCCAGCTCACTAGCGGGAGGGGTCTACAATGAGCAGTTCTTC. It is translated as CASSLAGGVYNEQFF.

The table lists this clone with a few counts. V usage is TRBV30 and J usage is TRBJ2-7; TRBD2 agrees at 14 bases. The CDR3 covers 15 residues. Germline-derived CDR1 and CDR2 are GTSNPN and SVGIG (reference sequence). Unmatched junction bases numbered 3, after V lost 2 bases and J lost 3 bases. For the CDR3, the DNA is TGTGCCTGGAGTCCCGGGACTAGCGGGAGCTACGAGCAGTACTTC. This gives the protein CAWSPGTSGSYEQYF.

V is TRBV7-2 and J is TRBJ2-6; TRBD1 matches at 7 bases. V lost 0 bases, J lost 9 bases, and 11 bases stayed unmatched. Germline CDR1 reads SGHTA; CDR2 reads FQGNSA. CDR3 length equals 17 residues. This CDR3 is CASSLARQGLSGNVLTF. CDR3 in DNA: TGTGCCAGCAGCTTAGCGAGACAGGGTCTAAGCGGCAACGTCCTGACTTTC.

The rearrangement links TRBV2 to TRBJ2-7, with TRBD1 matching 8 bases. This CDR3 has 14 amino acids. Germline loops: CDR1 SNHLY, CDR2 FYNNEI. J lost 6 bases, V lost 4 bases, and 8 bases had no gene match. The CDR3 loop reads CASSAGTGGLEQYF. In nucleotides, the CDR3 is TGTGCCAGCAGTGCCGGGACAGGAGGACTCGAGCAGTACTTC.

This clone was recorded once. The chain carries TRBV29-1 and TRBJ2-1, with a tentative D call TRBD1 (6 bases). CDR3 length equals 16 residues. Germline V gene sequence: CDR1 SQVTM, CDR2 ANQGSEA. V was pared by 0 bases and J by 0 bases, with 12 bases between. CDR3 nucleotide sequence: TGCAGCGTTGAAGATCGGGACATGGGCTCCTACAATGAGCAGTTCTTC. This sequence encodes CSVEDRDMGSYNEQFF.

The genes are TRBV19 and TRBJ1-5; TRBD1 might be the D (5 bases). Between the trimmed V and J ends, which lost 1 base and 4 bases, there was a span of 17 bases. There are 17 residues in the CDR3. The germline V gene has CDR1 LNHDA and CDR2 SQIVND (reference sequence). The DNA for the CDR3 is TGTGCCAGTAGTATAGGCCCCCGACAGAAGAGAAATCAGCCCCAGCATTTT. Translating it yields CASSIGPRQKRNQPQHF.

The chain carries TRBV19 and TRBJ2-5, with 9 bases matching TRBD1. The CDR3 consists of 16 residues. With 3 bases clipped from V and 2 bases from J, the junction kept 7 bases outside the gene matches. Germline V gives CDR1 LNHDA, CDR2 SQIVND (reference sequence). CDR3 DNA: TGTGCCAGTAGTATCCACGGGACAGGGATACAAGAGACCCAGTACTTC. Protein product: CASSIHGTGIQETQYF.

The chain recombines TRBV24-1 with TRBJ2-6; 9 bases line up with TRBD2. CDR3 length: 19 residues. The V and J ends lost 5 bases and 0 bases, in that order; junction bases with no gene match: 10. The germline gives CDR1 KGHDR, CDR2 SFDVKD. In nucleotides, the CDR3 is TGTGCCACCAGTGGTCCTCTAGCGGGACGTGACTCTGGGGCCAACGTCCTGACTTTC. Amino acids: CATSGPLAGRDSGANVLTF.

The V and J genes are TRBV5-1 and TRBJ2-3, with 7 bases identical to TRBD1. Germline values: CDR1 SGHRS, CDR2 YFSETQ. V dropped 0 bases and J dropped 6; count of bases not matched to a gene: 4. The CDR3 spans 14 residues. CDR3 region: CASSLGQGLDTQYF. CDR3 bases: TGCGCCAGCAGCTTGGGACAGGGATTGGATACGCAGTATTTT.

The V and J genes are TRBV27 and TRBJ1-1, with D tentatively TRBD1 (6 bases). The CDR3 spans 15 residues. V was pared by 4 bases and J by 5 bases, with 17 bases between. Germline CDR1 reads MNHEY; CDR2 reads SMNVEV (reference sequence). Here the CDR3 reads CASSSFRGTGTEAFF. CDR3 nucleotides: TGTGCCAGCAGTTCCTTCAGGGGTACGGGTACTGAAGCTTTCTTT.

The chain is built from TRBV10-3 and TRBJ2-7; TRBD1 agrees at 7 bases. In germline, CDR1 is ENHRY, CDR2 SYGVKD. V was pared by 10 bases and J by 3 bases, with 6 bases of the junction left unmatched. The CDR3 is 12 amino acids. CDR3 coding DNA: TGTGCCACGCGGACAGGCGACTACGAGCAGTACTTC. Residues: CATRTGDYEQYF.

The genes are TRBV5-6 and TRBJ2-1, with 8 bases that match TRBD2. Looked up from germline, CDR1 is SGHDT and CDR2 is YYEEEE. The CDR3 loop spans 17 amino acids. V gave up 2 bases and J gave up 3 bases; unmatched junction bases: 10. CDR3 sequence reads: CASSFWVGRAVYNEQFF. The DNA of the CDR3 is TGTGCCAGCAGCTTCTGGGTCGGGAGGGCCGTCTACAATGAGCAGTTCTTC. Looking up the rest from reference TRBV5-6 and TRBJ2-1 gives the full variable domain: DAGVTQSPTHLIKTRGQQVTLRCSPKSGHDTVSWYQQALGQGPQFIFQYYEEEERQRGNFPDRFSGHQFPNYSSELNVNALLLGDSALYLCASSFWVGRAVYNEQFFGPGTRLTVL.

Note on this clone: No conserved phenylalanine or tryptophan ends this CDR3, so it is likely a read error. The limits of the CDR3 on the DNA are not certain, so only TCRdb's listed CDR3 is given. CDR3 region: CASSFGQGI. This chain uses TRBV5-1 with TRBJ2-7; the table's D call TRBD1 went unverified against the DNA. The CDR3 has 9 amino acids, counting both end residues. Germline V lookup: CDR1 SGHRS, CDR2 YFSETQ.

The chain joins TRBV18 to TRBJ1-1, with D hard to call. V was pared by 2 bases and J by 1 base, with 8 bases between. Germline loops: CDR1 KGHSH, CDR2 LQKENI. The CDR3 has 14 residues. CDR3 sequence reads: CASSPAGANTEAFF. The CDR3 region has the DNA TGTGCCAGCTCACCAGCGGGTGCGAACACTGAAGCTTTCTTT.

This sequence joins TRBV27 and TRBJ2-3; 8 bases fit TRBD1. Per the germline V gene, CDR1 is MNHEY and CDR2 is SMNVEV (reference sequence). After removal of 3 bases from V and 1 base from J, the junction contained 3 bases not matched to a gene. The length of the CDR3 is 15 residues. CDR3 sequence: CASSFRQGRTDTQYF. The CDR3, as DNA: TGTGCCAGCAGTTTTCGACAGGGGCGCACAGATACGCAGTATTTT.

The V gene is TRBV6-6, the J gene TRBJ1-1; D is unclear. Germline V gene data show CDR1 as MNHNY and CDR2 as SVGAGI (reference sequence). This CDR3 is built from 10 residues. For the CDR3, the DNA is TGTCCTAAGAAGAACACTGAAGCTTTCTTT. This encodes CPKKNTEAFF.

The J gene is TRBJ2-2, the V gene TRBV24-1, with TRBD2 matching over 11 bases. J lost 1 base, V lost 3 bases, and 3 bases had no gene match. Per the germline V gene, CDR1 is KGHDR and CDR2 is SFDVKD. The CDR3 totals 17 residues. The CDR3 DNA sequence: TGTGCCACCAGTGATGTTCTAGCGGGAGGGAACACCGGGGAGCTGTTTTTT. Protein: CATSDVLAGGNTGELFF.

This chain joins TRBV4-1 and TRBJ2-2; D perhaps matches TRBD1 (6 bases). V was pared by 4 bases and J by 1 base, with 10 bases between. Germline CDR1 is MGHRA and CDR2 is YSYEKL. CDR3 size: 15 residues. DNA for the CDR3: TGCGCCAGCAGCCGCGACAGGCTGAACACCGGGGAGCTGTTTTTT. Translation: CASSRDRLNTGELFF.

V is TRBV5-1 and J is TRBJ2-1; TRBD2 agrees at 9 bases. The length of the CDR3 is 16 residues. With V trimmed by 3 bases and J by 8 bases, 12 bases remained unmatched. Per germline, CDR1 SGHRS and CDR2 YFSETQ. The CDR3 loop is CASSSLGSGRIHEQFF. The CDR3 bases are TGCGCCAGCAGCTCCCTTGGCAGCGGGAGGATACATGAGCAGTTCTTC. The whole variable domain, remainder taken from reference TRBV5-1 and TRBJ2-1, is KAGVTQTPRYLIKTRGQQVTLSCSPISGHRSVSWYQQTPGQGLQFLFEYFSETQRNKGNFPGRFSGRQFSNSRSEMNVSTLELGDSALYLCASSSLGSGRIHEQFFGPGTRLTVL.

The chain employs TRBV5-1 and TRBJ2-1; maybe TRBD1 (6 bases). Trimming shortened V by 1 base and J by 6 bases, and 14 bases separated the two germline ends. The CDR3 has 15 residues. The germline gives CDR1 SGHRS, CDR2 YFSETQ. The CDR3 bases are TGCGCCAGCAGCTTGTTGGACAGCACCAGCAATGAGCAGTTCTTC. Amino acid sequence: CASSLLDSTSNEQFF.

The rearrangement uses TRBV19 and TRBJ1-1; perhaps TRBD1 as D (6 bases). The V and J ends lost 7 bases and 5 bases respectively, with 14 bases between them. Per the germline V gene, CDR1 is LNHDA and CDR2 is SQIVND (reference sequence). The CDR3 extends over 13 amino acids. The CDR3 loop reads CASTRAGVTEAFF. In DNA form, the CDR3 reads TGTGCCAGTACGCGGGCAGGGGTAACTGAAGCTTTCTTT. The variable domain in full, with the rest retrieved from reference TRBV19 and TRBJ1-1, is DGGITQSPKYLFRKEGQNVTLSCEQNLNHDAMYWYRQDPGQGLRLIYYSQIVNDFQKGDIAEGYSVSREKKESFPLTVTSAQKNPTAFYLCASTRAGVTEAFFGQGTRLTVV.

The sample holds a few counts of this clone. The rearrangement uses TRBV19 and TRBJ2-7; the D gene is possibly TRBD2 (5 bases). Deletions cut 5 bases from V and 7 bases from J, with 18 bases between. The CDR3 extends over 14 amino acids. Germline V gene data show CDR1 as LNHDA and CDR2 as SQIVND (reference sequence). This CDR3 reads CASSRPAGGQEQYF. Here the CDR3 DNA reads TGTGCCAGTAGTCGGCCCGCCGGAGGTCAAGAGCAGTACTTC.

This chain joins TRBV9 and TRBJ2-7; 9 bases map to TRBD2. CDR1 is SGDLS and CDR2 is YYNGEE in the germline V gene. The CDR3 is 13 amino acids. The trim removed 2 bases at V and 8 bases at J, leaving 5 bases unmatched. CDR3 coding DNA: TGTGCCAGCAGCGTGGGACTAGCCGCAAAGCAGTACTTC. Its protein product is CASSVGLAAKQYF.

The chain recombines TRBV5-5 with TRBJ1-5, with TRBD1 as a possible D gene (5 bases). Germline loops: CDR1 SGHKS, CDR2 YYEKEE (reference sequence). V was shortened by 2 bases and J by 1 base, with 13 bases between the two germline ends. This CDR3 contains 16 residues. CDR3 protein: CASSFEGHPSNQPQHF. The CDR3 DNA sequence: TGTGCCAGCAGCTTTGAAGGACACCCGAGCAATCAGCCCCAGCATTTT.

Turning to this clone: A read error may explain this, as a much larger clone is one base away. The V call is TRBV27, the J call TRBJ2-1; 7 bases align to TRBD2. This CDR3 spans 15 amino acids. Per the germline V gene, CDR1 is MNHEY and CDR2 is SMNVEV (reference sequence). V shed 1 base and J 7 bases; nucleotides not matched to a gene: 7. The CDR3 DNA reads TGTGCCAGCAGTTTATACGCGGGAGCGGTAAATGAGCAGTTCTTC. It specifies CASSLYAGAVNEQFF.

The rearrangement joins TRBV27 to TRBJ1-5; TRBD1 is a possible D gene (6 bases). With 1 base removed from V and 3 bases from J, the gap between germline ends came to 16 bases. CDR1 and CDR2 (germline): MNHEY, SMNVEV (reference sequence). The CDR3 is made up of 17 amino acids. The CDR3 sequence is CASSLFGGGGPNQPQHF. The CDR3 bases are TGTGCCAGCAGTTTATTCGGAGGGGGGGGCCCCAATCAGCCCCAGCATTTT.